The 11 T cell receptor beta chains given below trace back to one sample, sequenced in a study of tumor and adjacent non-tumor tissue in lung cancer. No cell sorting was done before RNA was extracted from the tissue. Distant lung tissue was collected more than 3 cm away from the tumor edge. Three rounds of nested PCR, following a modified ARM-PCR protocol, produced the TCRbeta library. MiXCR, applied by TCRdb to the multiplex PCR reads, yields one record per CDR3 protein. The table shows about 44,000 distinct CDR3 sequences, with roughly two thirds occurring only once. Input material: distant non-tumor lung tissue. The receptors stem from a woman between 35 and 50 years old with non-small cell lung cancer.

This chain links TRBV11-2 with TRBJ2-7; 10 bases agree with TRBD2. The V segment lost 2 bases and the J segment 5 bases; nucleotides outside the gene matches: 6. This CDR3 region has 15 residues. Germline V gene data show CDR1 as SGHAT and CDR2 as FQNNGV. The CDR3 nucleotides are TGTGCCAGCAGCTTATCAGGGACTAGCGCTGACGAGCAGTACTTC. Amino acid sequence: CASSLSGTSADEQYF.

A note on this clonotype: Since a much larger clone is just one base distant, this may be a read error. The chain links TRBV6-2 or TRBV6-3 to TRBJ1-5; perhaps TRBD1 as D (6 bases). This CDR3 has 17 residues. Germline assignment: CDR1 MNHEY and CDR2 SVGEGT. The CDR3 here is CVSSHDRRSDSNQPQHF. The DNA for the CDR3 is TGTGTCAGCAGCCATGACAGGAGAAGTGATAGCAATCAGCCCCAGCATTTT.

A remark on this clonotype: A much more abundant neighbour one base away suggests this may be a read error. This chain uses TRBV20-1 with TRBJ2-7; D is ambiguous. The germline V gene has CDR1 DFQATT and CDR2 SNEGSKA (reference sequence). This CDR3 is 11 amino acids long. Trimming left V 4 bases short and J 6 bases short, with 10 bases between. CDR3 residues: CSAKVWAEQYF. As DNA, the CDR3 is TGCAGTGCTAAAGTTTGGGCCGAGCAGTACTTC.

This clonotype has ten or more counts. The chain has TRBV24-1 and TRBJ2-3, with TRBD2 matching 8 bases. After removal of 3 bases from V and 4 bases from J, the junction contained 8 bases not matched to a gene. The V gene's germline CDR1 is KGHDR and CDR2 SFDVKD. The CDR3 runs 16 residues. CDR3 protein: CATSDPGGGRSDTQYF. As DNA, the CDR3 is TGTGCCACCAGTGATCCCGGGGGGGGCCGGTCAGATACGCAGTATTTT.

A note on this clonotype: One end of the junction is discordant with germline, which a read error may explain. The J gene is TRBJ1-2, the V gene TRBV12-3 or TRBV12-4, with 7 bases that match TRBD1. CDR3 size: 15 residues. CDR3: CASSLGQAWGGGCTF. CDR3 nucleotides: TGTGCCAGCAGTCTCGGACAGGCCTGGGGGGGGGGCTGCACCTTC.

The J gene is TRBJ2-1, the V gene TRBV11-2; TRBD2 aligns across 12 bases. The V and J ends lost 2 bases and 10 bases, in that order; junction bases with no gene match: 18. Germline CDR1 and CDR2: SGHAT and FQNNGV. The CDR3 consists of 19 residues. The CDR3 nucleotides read TGTGCCAGCAGCTTAACCACTCTAGCGGGGGGGCCCCATGTCAGCGAGCAGTTCTTC. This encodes CASSLTTLAGGPHVSEQFF.

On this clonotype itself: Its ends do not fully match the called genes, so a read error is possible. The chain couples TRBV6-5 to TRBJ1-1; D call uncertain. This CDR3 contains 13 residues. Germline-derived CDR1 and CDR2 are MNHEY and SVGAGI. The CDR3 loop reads CASSNGPAQDASF. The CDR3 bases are TGTGCCAGCAGCAACGGGCCAGCTCAAGATGCTTCCTTT.

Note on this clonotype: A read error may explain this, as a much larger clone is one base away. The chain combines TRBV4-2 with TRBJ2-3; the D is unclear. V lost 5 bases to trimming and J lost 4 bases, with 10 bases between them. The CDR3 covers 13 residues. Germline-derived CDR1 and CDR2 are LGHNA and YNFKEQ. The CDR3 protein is CASSGELADTQYF. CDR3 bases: TGTGCCAGCAGCGGGGAACTTGCAGATACGCAGTATTTT.

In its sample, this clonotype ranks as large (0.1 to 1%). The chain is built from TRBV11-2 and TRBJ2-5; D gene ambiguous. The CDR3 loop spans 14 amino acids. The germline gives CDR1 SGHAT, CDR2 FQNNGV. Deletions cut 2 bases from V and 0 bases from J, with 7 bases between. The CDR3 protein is CASSLRLDQETQYF. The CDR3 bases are TGTGCCAGCAGCTTACGCCTAGACCAAGAGACCCAGTACTTC.

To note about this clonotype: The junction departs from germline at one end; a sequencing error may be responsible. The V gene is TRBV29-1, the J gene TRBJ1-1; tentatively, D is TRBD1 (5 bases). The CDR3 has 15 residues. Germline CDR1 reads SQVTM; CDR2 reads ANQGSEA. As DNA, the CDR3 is TGCAGCGTTCGGACTCGGGAGGCGCGGGGCATTGAAGCTTTATTT. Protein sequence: CSVRTREARGIEALF.

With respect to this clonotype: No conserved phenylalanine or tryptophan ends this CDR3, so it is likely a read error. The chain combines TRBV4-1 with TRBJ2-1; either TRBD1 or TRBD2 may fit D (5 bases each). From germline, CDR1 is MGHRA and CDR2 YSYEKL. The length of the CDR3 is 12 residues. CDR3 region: CSSSQRGNPQFV. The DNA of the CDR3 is TGCTCCAGCAGCCAGAGGGGCAACCCGCAGTTCGTC.